One sample yielded the 15 T cell receptor beta chains listed below, sequenced in a study of cytomegalovirus exposure and HLA in healthy donors. Generated by immunoSEQ multiplex PCR, the TCRdb table keeps only in-frame clones and is missing some. The table has tens of thousands of clones, 93% seen once. The sample taken for sequencing was PBMCs. The receptors were sampled from a woman between 18 and 30 years old in good health and CMV-seronegative.

The chain uses TRBV9 and TRBJ1-2; D remains ambiguous. Germline V gene lookup returns CDR1 SGDLS and CDR2 YYNGEE. V lost 3 bases and J lost 4, with 13 bases in between. The CDR3 is made up of 14 amino acids. The CDR3 loop reads CASSAVTASYGYTF. DNA for the CDR3: TGTGCCAGCAGCGCCGTCACAGCCTCCTATGGCTACACCTTC. Full variable domain (missing parts from reference TRBV9 and TRBJ1-2): DSGVTQTPKHLITATGQRVTLRCSPRSGDLSVYWYQQSLDQGLQFLIQYYNGEERAKGNILERFSAQQFPDLHSELNLSSLELGDSALYFCASSAVTASYGYTFGSGTRLTVV.

The chain links TRBV7-2 to TRBJ2-1, with a weak D call TRBD2 (6 bases). V dropped 5 bases and J dropped 0 bases, with 11 bases sitting between them. Germline V gene sequence: CDR1 SGHTA, CDR2 FQGNSA. The CDR3 consists of 15 residues. CDR3 nucleotides: TGTGCCAGCAGCCAACTAGCTAACTCCTACAATGAGCAGTTCTTC. It translates to CASSQLANSYNEQFF.

The chain links TRBV5-1 to TRBJ2-3; D possibly corresponds to TRBD2 (5 bases). Germline CDR1 reads SGHRS; CDR2 reads YFSETQ. There are 14 residues in the CDR3. V lost 4 bases to trimming and J lost 6 bases, with 15 bases between them. The CDR3 here is CASSLRPGGDTQYF. As DNA, the CDR3 is TGCGCCAGCAGCCTTCGGCCCGGCGGGGATACGCAGTATTTT. Variable domain in full (rest from reference TRBV5-1 and TRBJ2-3): KAGVTQTPRYLIKTRGQQVTLSCSPISGHRSVSWYQQTPGQGLQFLFEYFSETQRNKGNFPGRFSGRQFSNSRSEMNVSTLELGDSALYLCASSLRPGGDTQYFGPGTRLTVL.

The chain couples TRBV29-1 to TRBJ1-2; no reliable D call. CDR1 SQVTM and CDR2 ANQGSEA come from the germline V gene. With 6 bases removed from V and 8 bases from J, the gap between germline ends came to 25 bases. CDR3 length: 15 residues. As DNA, the CDR3 is TGCAGCGTCCATCATCCGACAAGCAGAGCACCCGGCTACACCTTC. Protein product: CSVHHPTSRAPGYTF.

This sequence joins TRBV15 and TRBJ1-2; the D gene is possibly TRBD1 (6 bases). CDR1 and CDR2 (germline): LNHNV, YYDKDF (reference sequence). Deletions cut 3 bases from V and 6 bases from J, with 14 bases between. CDR3 length: 14 residues. CDR3 coding DNA: TGTGCCACCAGCAGGGAGGCGAGGGGGAATGGCTACACCTTC. As protein: CATSREARGNGYTF.

The chain joins TRBV5-1 to TRBJ2-2; TRBD1 matches 11 bases. The germline V gene has CDR1 SGHRS and CDR2 YFSETQ. CDR3 length equals 16 residues. Trimming at V came to 1 base and at J to 7 bases, leaving 6 bases not matched to a gene. CDR3 region: CASSLRTGGADGELFF. The CDR3 nucleotides read TGCGCCAGCAGCTTGAGGACAGGGGGCGCCGACGGGGAGCTGTTTTTT.

The chain couples TRBV4-1 to TRBJ1-2, with D hard to call. The germline V gene encodes CDR1 MGHRA and CDR2 YSYEKL. Deletions cut 4 bases from V and 0 bases from J, with 12 bases between. CDR3 size: 15 residues. The CDR3 here is CASSLAATSNYGYTF. The CDR3 DNA reads TGCGCCAGCAGCCTCGCGGCGACCTCTAACTATGGCTACACCTTC.

The V gene is TRBV27, the J gene TRBJ1-1; D unresolved. CDR3 length equals 13 residues. Trimming cost V 5 bases and J 1 base, with 8 bases left between them. Germline V gene data show CDR1 as MNHEY and CDR2 as SMNVEV (reference sequence). The CDR3 reads CASSLSRNTEAFF. In DNA, the CDR3 is TGTGCCAGCAGTCTCTCGAGGAACACTGAAGCTTTCTTT.

The chain recombines TRBV29-1 with TRBJ2-1, with D tentatively TRBD2 (5 bases). With 1 base removed from V and 7 bases from J, the gap between germline ends came to 11 bases. The CDR3 loop spans 13 amino acids. Germline V gives CDR1 SQVTM, CDR2 ANQGSEA. For the CDR3, the DNA is TGCAGCGTTGAAGTGACTATTGCGAATGAGCAGTTCTTC. Translation: CSVEVTIANEQFF.

This chain connects TRBV5-4 to TRBJ2-5, with 9 bases matching TRBD1. Germline CDR1 and CDR2: SGHNT and YYREEE (reference sequence). Trimming at V came to 2 bases and at J to 5 bases, leaving 10 bases not matched to a gene. The CDR3 has 16 amino acids. This CDR3 is CASSLKTGGLWETQYF. The CDR3 DNA is TGTGCCAGCAGCTTAAAGACAGGGGGGCTATGGGAGACCCAGTACTTC.

The DNA for the CDR3 is TGTGCCACCAGCAGAGGACGTGGGGGGACAGATACGCAGTATTTT. Encoded protein: CATSRGRGGTDTQYF. V and J are TRBV15 and TRBJ2-3; possibly TRBD2 for D (6 bases). The V end was cut by 1 base, the J end by 3 bases, with 11 bases between. Germline CDR1 reads LNHNV; CDR2 reads YYDKDF (reference sequence). The CDR3 consists of 15 residues.

The chain links TRBV7-9 to TRBJ2-1; D uncertain. Germline V gives CDR1 SEHNR, CDR2 FQNEAQ (reference sequence). The CDR3 totals 12 residues. The V end was cut by 1 base, the J end by 9 bases, with 7 bases between. The chain's CDR3 is CASSLERFEQFF. Here the CDR3 DNA reads TGTGCCAGCAGCTTAGAGCGTTTTGAGCAGTTCTTC.

The genes are TRBV19 and TRBJ1-2, with a possible D match to TRBD1 (6 bases). The germline V and J ends were trimmed by 3 bases and 6 bases, with 17 bases remaining between them. In germline, CDR1 is LNHDA, CDR2 SQIVND (reference sequence). The CDR3 sequence is 15 residues long. This CDR3 reads CASSMVPGVENGYTF. The CDR3 bases are TGTGCCAGTAGTATGGTCCCAGGGGTGGAGAATGGCTACACCTTC.

This sequence joins TRBV6-6 and TRBJ2-6; D perhaps matches TRBD1 (6 bases). CDR1 and CDR2 from the germline V gene are MNHNY and SVGAGI (reference sequence). V was clipped by 4 bases and J by 4 bases, with 14 bases between them. The CDR3 consists of 16 residues. CDR3 protein: CASSWHSGAGANVLTF. Written as DNA, the CDR3 is TGTGCCAGCAGTTGGCATTCAGGGGCGGGGGCCAACGTCCTGACTTTC.

This sequence joins TRBV7-6 and TRBJ1-1; D perhaps matches TRBD1 (5 bases). The CDR3 loop spans 14 amino acids. In germline, CDR1 is SGHVS, CDR2 FNYEAQ. The V end was cut by 7 bases, the J end by 1 base, with 13 bases between. The CDR3 DNA sequence: TGTGCCAGCAACCGGGGGGTGGGGAACACTGAAGCTTTCTTT. Its translation is CASNRGVGNTEAFF.